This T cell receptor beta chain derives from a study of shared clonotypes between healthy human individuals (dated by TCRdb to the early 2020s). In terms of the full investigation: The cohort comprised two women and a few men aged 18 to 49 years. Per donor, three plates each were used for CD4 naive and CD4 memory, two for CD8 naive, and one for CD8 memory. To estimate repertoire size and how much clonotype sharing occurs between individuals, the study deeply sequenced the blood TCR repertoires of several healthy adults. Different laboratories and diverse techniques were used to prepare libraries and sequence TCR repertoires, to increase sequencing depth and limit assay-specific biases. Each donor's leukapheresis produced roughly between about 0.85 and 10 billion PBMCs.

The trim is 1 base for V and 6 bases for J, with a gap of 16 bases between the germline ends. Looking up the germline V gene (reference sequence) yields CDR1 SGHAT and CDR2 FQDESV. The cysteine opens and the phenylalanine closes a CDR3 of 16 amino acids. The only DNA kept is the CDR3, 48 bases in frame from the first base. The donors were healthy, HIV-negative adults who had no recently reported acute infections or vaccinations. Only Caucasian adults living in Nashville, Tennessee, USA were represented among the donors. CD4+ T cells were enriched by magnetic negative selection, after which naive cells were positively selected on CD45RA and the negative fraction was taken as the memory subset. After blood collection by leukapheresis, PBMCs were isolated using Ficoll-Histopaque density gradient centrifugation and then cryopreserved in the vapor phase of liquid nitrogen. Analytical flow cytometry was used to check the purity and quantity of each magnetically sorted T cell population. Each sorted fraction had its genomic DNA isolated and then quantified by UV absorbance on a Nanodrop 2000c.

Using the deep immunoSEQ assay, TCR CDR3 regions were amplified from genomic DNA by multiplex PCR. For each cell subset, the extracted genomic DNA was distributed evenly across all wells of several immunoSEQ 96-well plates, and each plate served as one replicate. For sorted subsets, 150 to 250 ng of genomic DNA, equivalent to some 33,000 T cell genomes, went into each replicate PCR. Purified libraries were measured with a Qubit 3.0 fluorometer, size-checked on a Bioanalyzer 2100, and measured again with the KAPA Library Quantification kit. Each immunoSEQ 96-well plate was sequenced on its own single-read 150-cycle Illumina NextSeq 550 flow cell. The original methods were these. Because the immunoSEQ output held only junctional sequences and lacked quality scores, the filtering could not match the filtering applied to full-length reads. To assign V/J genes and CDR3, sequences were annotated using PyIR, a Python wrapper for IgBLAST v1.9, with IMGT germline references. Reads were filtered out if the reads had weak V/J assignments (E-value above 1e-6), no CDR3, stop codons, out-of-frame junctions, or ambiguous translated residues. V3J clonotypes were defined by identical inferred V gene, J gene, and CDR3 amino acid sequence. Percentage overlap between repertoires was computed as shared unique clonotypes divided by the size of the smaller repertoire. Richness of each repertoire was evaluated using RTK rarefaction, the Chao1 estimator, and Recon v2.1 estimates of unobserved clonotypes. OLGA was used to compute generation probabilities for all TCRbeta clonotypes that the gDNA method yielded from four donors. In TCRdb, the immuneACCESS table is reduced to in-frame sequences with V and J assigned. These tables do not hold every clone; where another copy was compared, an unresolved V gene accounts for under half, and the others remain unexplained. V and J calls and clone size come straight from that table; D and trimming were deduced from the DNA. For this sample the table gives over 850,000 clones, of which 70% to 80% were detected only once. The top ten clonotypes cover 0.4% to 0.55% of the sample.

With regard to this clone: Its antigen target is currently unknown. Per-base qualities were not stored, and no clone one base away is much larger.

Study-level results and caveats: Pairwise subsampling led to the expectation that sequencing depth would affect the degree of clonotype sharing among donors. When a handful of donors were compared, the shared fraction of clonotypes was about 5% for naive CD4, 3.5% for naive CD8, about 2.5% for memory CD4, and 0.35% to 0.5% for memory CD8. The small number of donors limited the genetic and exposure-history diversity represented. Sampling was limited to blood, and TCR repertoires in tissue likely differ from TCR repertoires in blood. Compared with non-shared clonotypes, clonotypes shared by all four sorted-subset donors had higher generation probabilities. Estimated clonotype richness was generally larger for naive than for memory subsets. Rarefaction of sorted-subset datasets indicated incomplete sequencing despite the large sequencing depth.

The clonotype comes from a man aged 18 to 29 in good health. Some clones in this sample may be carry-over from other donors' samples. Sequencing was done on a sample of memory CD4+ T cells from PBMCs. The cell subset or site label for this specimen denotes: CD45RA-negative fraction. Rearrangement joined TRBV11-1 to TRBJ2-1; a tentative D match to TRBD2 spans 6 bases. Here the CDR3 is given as CASSLVRGGGFNEQFF. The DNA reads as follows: TGTGCCAGCAGCTTAGTGCGTGGGGGAGGATTCAATGAGCAGTTCTTC.